Listed here are 15 T cell receptor beta chains from one sample, sequenced in a study of regulatory T cells in long-lasting Graves disease. According to the study, TCR beta libraries were built with iRepertoire HTBI primers and CDR3-region Arm-PCR. In TCRdb, the multiplex PCR reads were re-called with MiXCR into one record per CDR3 protein. The repertoire includes some 460,000 distinct CDR3 sequences, around 15% of them detected once, and roughly an eighth sits in the top ten. Stated time point: newly diagnosed GD, antithyroid drugs for less than 3 months. PBMCs provided the RNA from which the TCR library was made. These data also featured in a second study, about T cells in Graves' hyperthyroidism and ophthalmopathy.

The sequencing used peripheral blood mononuclear cells (PBMCs), collected at new diagnosis, from a patient treated with antithyroid drugs. The source of these receptors is a man aged 40-49 years with Graves disease.

This clonotype was recorded a few times. This chain links TRBV27 with TRBJ1-1; D is uncertain. The V end was cut by 0 bases, the J end by 4 bases, with 9 bases between. The CDR3 has 14 residues. CDR1 MNHEY and CDR2 SMNVEV come from the germline V gene (reference sequence). Here the CDR3 DNA reads TGTGCCAGCAGTTTATCTCCGGTTAGCACTGAAGCTTTCTTT. Translation gives CASSLSPVSTEAFF.

At least ten counts were recorded for this clonotype. The chain joins TRBV28 to TRBJ1-5, with D hard to call. V lost 10 bases and J lost 6, with 13 bases in between. The CDR3 runs to 12 residues. CDR1 and CDR2 from the germline V gene are MDHEN and SYDVKM. The CDR3 sequence is CAINWVGQPQHF. In nucleotides, the CDR3 is TGTGCCATCAATTGGGTCGGTCAGCCCCAGCATTTT.

This clonotype was counted ten times or more. This chain uses TRBV10-1 with TRBJ2-5; D is unresolved. The germline V gene encodes CDR1 WNHNN and CDR2 SYGVQD (reference sequence). The V gene lost 4 bases and the J gene lost 1 base, with 7 bases spanning the gap. The CDR3 covers 13 residues. CDR3 region: CASSGAVQETQYF. The CDR3 DNA is TGCGCCAGCAGTGGGGCAGTCCAAGAGACCCAGTACTTC.

This chain uses TRBV28 with TRBJ1-2; the D gene is possibly TRBD1 (6 bases). Germline V gives CDR1 MDHEN, CDR2 SYDVKM. V was trimmed by 4 bases and J by 8 bases, leaving 8 bases between them. CDR3 length: 11 residues. CDR3 protein: CASSYRVGYTF. CDR3 DNA: TGTGCCAGCAGTTACAGGGTCGGCTACACCTTC.

The table lists this clonotype with a few counts. V gene TRBV5-5 combines with J gene TRBJ1-2, with 9 bases lining up with TRBD1. Germline CDR1 is SGHKS and CDR2 is YYEKEE (reference sequence). With V trimmed by 6 bases and J by 1 base, 10 bases remained unmatched. The CDR3 spans 16 residues. CDR3 coding DNA: TGTGCCAGCATCCCAGCCGGGACAGGGCATAACTATGGCTACACCTTC. Translating it yields CASIPAGTGHNYGYTF.

In its sample, this clonotype was seen many times. The chain recombines TRBV28 with TRBJ1-4, with 7 bases aligning to TRBD1. Germline CDR1 reads MDHEN; CDR2 reads SYDVKM. The CDR3 length is 17 residues. The V and J ends lost 5 bases and 0 bases, in that order; junction bases with no gene match: 9. CDR3 DNA sequence: TGTGCCAGCAGTCTAATCACAGGGGTTGCAACTAATGAAAAACTGTTTTTT. Amino acid sequence: CASSLITGVATNEKLFF.

There are many counts of this clonotype. The chain is built from TRBV28 and TRBJ2-7; D is undetermined. This CDR3 has 14 amino acids. V was clipped by 6 bases and J by 0 bases, with 12 bases between them. Germline CDR1 reads MDHEN; CDR2 reads SYDVKM. CDR3 nucleotide sequence: TGTGCCAGCAGAAACCGGGCCAACTCCTACGAGCAGTACTTC. It yields the protein CASRNRANSYEQYF. Drawing the rest from reference TRBV28 and TRBJ2-7, the complete variable domain is DVKVTQSSRYLVKRTGEKVFLECVQDMDHENMFWYRQDPGLGLRLIYFSYDVKMKEKGDIPEGYSVSREKKERFSLILESASTNQTSMYLCASRNRANSYEQYFGPGTRLTVT.

This sequence joins TRBV15 and TRBJ2-4; the D is unclear. In germline, CDR1 is LNHNV, CDR2 YYDKDF (reference sequence). The CDR3 sequence is 14 residues long. Trimming cost V 1 base and J 0 bases, with 4 bases left between them. The CDR3 protein is CATSRARAKNIQYF. CDR3 bases: TGTGCCACCAGCAGAGCACGAGCCAAAAACATTCAGTACTTC.

This clonotype was detected many times. J is TRBJ1-2 and V is TRBV5-6; 10 bases are shared with TRBD1. The CDR3 is 14 amino acids. V trimming: 5 bases; J trimming: 5 bases; junction bases outside the gene matches: 6. CDR1 and CDR2 from the germline V gene are SGHDT and YYEEEE. The CDR3 spells CASRRTGQGYGYTF. CDR3 in DNA: TGTGCCAGCAGGAGAACGGGACAGGGGTATGGCTACACCTTC.

This clonotype was observed at least ten times. V and J are TRBV20-1 and TRBJ2-3; 7 bases align to TRBD2. V was clipped by 3 bases and J by 3 bases; unmatched bases: 3. In germline, CDR1 is DFQATT, CDR2 SNEGSKA (reference sequence). The CDR3 runs to 13 residues. The CDR3 region has the DNA TGCAGTGCTAGTGGCGGGAGAACAGATACGCAGTATTTT. Translation: CSASGGRTDTQYF.

In DNA, the CDR3 is TGCAGCGTTGTGTACAGCACTTTAGCTTTCTTT. Protein sequence: CSVVYSTLAFF. This chain connects TRBV29-1 to TRBJ1-1; D ambiguous. The CDR3 length is 11 residues. V was trimmed by 4 bases and J by 10 bases, leaving 13 bases between them. Germline values: CDR1 SQVTM, CDR2 ANQGSEA. Full variable domain (outside the CDR3, taken from reference TRBV29-1 and TRBJ1-1): SAVISQKPSRDICQRGTSLTIQCQVDSQVTMMFWYRQQPGQSLTLIATANQGSEATYESGFVIDKFPISRPNLTFSTLTVSNMSPEDSSIYLCSVVYSTLAFFGQGTRLTVV.

This chain joins TRBV7-8 and TRBJ2-2; D unresolved. The CDR3 spans 15 residues. Germline V gene sequence: CDR1 SGHVS, CDR2 FQNEAQ. V lost 2 bases, J lost 2 bases, and 9 bases lay in between. The CDR3 is CASSLYMTNTGELFF. In DNA form, the CDR3 reads TGTGCCAGCAGCTTATACATGACCAACACCGGGGAGCTGTTTTTT. Combining the CDR3 with reference TRBV7-8 and TRBJ2-2 gives the whole variable domain GAGVSQSPRYKVAKRGQDVALRCDPISGHVSLFWYQQALGQGPEFLTYFQNEAQLDKSGLPSDRFFAERPEGSVSTLKIQRTQQEDSAVYLCASSLYMTNTGELFFGEGSRLTVL.

This clonotype was counted at least ten times. This rearrangement joins TRBV28 to TRBJ2-7; perhaps D is TRBD1 or TRBD2 (5 bases each). Germline CDR1 MDHEN, CDR2 SYDVKM. The CDR3 contains 15 residues. Deletions cut 1 base from V and 4 bases from J, with 14 bases between. In nucleotides, the CDR3 is TGTGCCAGCAGTTTATTCGTGGGAGAGGGGTACGAGCAGTACTTC. Its translation is CASSLFVGEGYEQYF.

Ten or more counts support this clonotype. The V gene is TRBV29-1, the J gene TRBJ2-1; 7 bases map to TRBD2. J was trimmed by 10 bases and V by 3 bases; bases with no gene match: 15. Germline CDR1 and CDR2: SQVTM and ANQGSEA. The CDR3 length is 15 residues. The chain's CDR3 is CSVDSVGGRVGEQFF. The CDR3 nucleotides read TGCAGCGTTGATTCAGTGGGAGGGCGCGTGGGAGAGCAGTTCTTC.

At least ten counts were recorded for this clonotype. The rearrangement links TRBV28 to TRBJ2-1, with 7 bases that match TRBD2. Losses at the gene ends were 2 bases for V and 9 bases for J; bases not matched to a gene: 13. The CDR3 consists of 16 residues. Germline V gene data show CDR1 as MDHEN and CDR2 as SYDVKM. CDR3 loop: CASSLEGPGGKGEQFF. The CDR3 region has the DNA TGTGCCAGCAGTTTAGAGGGCCCCGGGGGGAAGGGTGAGCAGTTCTTC.